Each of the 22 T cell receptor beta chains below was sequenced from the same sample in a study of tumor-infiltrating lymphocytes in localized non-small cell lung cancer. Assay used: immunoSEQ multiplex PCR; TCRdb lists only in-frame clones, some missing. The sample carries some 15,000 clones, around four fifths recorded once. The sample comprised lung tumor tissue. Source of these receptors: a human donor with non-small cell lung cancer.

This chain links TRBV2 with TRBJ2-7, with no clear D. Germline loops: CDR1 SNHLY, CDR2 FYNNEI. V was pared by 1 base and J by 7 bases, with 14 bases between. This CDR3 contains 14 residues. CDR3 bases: TGTGCCAGCAGTGAAGGGCGTCTTTCGAGGGAGCAGTACTTC. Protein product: CASSEGRLSREQYF. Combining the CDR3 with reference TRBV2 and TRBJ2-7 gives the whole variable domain EPEVTQTPSHQVTQMGQEVILRCVPISNHLYFYWYRQILGQKVEFLVSFYNNEISEKSEIFDDQFSVERPDGSNFTLKIRSTKLEDSAMYFCASSEGRLSREQYFGPGTRLTVT.

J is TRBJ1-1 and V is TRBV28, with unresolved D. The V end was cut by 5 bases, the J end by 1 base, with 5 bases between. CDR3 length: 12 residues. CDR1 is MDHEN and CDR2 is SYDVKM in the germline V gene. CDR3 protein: CASSPGNTEAFF. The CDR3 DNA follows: TGTGCCAGCAGTCCGGGGAACACTGAAGCTTTCTTT.

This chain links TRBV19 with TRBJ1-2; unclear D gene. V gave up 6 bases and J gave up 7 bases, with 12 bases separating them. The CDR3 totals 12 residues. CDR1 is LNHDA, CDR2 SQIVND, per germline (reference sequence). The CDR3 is CASSPGFSGYTF. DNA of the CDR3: TGTGCCAGTAGCCCCGGGTTTTCTGGCTACACCTTC.

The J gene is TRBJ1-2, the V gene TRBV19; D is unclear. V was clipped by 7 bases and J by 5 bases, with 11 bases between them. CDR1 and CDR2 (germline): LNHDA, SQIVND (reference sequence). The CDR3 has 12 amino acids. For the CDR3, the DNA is TGTGCCAGTACCCACCGAGGGTATGGCTACACCTTC. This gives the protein CASTHRGYGYTF.

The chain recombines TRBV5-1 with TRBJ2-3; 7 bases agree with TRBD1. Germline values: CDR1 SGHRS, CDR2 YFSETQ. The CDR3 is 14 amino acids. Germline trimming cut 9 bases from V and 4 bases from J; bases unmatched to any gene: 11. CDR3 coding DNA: TGCGCCACCTCCGACAGGGCGGTTCCAGATACGCAGTATTTT. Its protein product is CATSDRAVPDTQYF.

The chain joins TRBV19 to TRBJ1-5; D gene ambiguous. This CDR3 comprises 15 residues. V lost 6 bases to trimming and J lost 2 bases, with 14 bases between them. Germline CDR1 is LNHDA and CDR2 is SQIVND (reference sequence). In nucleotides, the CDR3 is TGTGCCAGTAGCCTGAGGGAGGGTCGCAATCAGCCCCAGCATTTT. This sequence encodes CASSLREGRNQPQHF. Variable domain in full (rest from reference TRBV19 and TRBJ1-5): DGGITQSPKYLFRKEGQNVTLSCEQNLNHDAMYWYRQDPGQGLRLIYYSQIVNDFQKGDIAEGYSVSREKKESFPLTVTSAQKNPTAFYLCASSLREGRNQPQHFGDGTRLSIL.

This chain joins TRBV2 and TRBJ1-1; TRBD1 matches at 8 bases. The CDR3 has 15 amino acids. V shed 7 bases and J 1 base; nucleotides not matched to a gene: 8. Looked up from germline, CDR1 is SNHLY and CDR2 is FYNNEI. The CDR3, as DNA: TGTGCCAGCATAAGGGAGCAGGGGGCGAACACTGAAGCTTTCTTT. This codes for CASIREQGANTEAFF.

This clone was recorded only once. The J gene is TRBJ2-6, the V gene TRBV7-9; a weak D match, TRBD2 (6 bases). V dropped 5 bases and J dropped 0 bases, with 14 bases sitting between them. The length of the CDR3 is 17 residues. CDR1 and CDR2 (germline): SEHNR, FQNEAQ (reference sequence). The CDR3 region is CASSEGLHTSGANVLTF. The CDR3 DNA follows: TGTGCCAGCAGCGAGGGACTCCATACCTCTGGGGCCAACGTCCTGACTTTC.

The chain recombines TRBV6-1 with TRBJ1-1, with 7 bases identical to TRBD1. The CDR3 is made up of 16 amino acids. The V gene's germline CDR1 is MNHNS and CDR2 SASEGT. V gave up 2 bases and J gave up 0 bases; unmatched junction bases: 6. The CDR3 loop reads CASSEWHRGMNTEAFF. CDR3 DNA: TGTGCCAGCAGTGAATGGCACAGGGGAATGAACACTGAAGCTTTCTTT.

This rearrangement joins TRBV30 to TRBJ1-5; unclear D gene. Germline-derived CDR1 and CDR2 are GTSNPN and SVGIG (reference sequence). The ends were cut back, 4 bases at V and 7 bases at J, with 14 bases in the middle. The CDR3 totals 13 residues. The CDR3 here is CAWNTDLKQPQHF. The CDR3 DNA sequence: TGTGCCTGGAACACAGACCTGAAACAGCCCCAGCATTTT.

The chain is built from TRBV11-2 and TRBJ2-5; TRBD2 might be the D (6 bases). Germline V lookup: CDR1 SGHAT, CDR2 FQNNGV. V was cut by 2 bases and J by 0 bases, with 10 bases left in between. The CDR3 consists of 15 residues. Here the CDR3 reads CASSLRGEDQETQYF. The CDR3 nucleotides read TGTGCCAGCAGCTTACGCGGGGAGGACCAAGAGACCCAGTACTTC.

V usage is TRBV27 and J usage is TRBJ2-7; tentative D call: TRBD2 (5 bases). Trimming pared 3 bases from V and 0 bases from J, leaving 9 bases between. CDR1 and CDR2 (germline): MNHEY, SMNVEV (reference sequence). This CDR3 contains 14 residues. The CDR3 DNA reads TGTGCCAGCAGTTTGGCTAGCATCTCCTACGAGCAGTACTTC. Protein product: CASSLASISYEQYF.

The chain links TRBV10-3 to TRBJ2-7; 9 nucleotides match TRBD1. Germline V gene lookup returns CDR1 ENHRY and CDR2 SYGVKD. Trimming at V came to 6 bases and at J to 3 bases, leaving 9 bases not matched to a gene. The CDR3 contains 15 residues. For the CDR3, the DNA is TGTGCCATCAGCCTGGGACAGGGAGCAGACTACGAGCAGTACTTC. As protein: CAISLGQGADYEQYF.

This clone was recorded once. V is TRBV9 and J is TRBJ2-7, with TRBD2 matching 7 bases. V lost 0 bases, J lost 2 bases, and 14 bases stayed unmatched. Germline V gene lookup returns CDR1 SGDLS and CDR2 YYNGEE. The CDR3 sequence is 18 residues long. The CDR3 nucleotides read TGTGCCAGCAGCGTAGCTCCAGGCGGGAGAGGGCTTACCTACGAGCAGTACTTC. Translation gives CASSVAPGGRGLTYEQYF.

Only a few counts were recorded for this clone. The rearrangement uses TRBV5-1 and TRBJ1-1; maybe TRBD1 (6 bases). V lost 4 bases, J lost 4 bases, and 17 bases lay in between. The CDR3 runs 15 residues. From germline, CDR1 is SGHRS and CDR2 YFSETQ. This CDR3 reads CASSALRGRGTEAFF. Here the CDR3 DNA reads TGCGCCAGCAGCGCTCTCAGGGGCAGGGGCACTGAAGCTTTCTTT.

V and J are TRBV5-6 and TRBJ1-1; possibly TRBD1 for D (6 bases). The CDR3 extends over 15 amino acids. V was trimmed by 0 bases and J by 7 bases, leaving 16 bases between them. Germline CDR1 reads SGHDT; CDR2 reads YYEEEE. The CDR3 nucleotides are TGTGCCAGCAGCTTGGTGTCGGGGGGCGTGAGTGAAGCTTTCTTT. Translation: CASSLVSGGVSEAFF.

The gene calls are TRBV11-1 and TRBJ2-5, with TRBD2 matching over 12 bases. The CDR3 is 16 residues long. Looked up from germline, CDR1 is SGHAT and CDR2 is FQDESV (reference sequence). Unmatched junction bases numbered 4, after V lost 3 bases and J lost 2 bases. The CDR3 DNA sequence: TGTGCCAGCAGCTTGTCTAGCGGGGGGGGTCAAGAGACCCAGTACTTC. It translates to CASSLSSGGGQETQYF.

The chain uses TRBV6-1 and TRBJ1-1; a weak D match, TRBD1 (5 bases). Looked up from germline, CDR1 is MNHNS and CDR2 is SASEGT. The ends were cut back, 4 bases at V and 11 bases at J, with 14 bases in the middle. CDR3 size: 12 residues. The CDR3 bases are TGTGCCAGCAGTGCTGGAAGGTGGGGGGCTTTCTTT. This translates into CASSAGRWGAFF.

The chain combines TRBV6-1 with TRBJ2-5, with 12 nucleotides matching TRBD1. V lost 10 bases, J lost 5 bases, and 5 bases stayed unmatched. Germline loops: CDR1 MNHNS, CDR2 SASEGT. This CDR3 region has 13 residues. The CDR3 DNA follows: TGTGCCATAAGGGACAGGGGGCGTGAGACCCAGTACTTC. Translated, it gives CAIRDRGRETQYF.

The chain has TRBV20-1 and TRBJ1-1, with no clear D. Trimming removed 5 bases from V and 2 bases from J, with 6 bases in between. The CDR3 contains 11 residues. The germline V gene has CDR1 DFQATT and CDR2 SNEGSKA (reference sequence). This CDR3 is CSAEFNTEAFF. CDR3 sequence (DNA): TGCAGTGCTGAGTTTAACACTGAAGCTTTCTTT.

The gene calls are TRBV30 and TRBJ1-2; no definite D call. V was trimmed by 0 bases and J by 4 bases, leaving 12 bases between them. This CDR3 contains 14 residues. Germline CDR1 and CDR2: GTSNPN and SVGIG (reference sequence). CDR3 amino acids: CAWSVISRAYGYTF. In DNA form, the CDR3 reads TGTGCCTGGAGTGTGATCTCTCGCGCCTATGGCTACACCTTC. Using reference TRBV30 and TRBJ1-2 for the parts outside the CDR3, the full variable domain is SQTIHQWPATLVQPVGSPLSLECTVEGTSNPNLYWYRQAAGRGLQLLFYSVGIGQISSEVPQNLSASRPQDRQFILSSKKLLLSDSGFYLCAWSVISRAYGYTFGSGTRLTVV.

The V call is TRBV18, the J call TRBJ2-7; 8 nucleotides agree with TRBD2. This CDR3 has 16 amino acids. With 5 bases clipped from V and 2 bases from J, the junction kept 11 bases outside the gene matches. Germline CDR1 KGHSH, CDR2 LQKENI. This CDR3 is CASSSLSGRRAYEQYF. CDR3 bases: TGTGCCAGCTCATCATTGAGCGGGAGACGGGCCTACGAGCAGTACTTC. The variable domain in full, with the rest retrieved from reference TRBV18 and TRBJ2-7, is NAGVMQNPRHLVRRRGQEARLRCSPMKGHSHVYWYRQLPEEGLKFMVYLQKENIIDESGMPKERFSAEFPKEGPSILRIQQVVRGDSAAYFCASSSLSGRRAYEQYFGPGTRLTVT.